This T cell receptor (beta chain) was documented in a study of blood T cell dynamics during melanoma immunotherapy. Whole-study results and caveats: Disease-control patients' PBMC repertoires became either more clonal or more diverse at W3.

The CDR3 has 16 residues. V shed 1 base and J 8 bases; nucleotides not matched to a gene: 9. CDR1 LGHNA and CDR2 YNFKEQ come from the germline V gene. Time point of the sample: pre-treatment baseline. Disease control meant complete response, partial response or stable disease at 12 weeks. As to this clone: The antigen remains undetermined.

Assay used: immunoSEQ multiplex PCR; TCRdb lists only in-frame clones, some missing. The table shows several thousand clones, with roughly four fifths occurring only once. This chain joins TRBV4-2 and TRBJ1-4, with 8 bases identical to TRBD1. The input for sequencing was blood, taken from a patient treated with checkpoint blockade. The sequence was collected from a human donor with melanoma. CDR3 sequence: CASSQVPGTGNEKLFF. CDR3 in DNA: TGTGCCAGCAGCCAAGTCCCAGGGACAGGTAACGAAAAACTGTTTTTT.